The subject of this entry is one TCR beta chain. Its antigen is unidentified. This sample was included in a study of T cell responses to AZD1222 COVID-19 vaccine. Findings and limits, study-wide: Unmutated variant regions are reportedly targeted by nearly half of spike-specific TCRs.

Here immunoSEQ multiplex PCR was the method, and the copy in TCRdb shows in-frame clones only, minus some. The sample shows more than 140,000 clones, roughly 89% of them seen only once. CDR1 is KGHDR, CDR2 SFDVKD, per germline. The CDR3 spans 14 residues. V was clipped by 7 bases and J by 5 bases; unmatched bases: 7. The rearrangement links TRBV24-1 to TRBJ1-5, with 7 bases aligning to TRBD1. The TCR sequence derives from an adult in good health. The sequences come from peripheral blood, collected on day 0 of AZD1222 vaccination. The CDR3 DNA follows: TGTGCCACCAGGGGCAGGGGGAATGATCAGCCCCAGCATTTT. Translated, it gives CATRGRGNDQPQHF.